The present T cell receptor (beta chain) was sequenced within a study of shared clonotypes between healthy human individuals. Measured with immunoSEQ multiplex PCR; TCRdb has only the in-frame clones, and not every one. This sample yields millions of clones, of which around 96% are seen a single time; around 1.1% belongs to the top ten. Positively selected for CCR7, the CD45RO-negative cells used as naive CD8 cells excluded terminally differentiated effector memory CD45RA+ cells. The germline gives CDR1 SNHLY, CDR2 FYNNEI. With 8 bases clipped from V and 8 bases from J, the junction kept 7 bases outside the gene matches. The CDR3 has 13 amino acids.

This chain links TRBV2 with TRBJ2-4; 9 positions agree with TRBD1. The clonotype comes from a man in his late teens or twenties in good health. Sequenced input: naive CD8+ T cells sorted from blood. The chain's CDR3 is CASSDRGEDIQYF. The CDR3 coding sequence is TGTGCCAGCTCCGACAGGGGGGAGGACATTCAGTACTTC.